This T cell receptor beta chain derives from a study of human T cells and chemical hapten exposure (dated by TCRdb to the early 2020s). About the study as a whole: For sensitization, 2% DPC in acetone was applied to a 2 cm by 2 cm area of upper inner arm skin. Weekly therapeutic DPC doses were additionally applied to the scalp of patients throughout the approximately 25-week study period. Patch testing on the upper back used Finn chambers containing 0.01% DPC, with scoring done after 6 days according to International Contact Dermatitis Research Group standards. The patient cohort, mostly female, included alopecia areata with under or over 50% scalp involvement, alopecia totalis and alopecia universalis. The libraries were sequenced as a pool, and the TCR yield per sample differed mostly because of small variations in library volumes within the pool. This study followed changes in the peripheral blood TCR repertoire in vivo during primary and secondary sensitization of alopecia patients to the hapten diphenylcyclopropenone (DPC). Blood samples were taken from patients before sensitization (week 0) and then at 2, 6 and about 24 weeks after DPC sensitization. Some 29 alopecia patients provided blood for TCR sequencing at one to four time points (pre-sensitization, 2, 6 and 24 weeks). Summary of the overall study and its limitations: Repeated subsampling changed both the strength of the expansion versus patch-test correlation and the threshold at which the correlation became significant. The number of PT1 expanded TCRs positively correlated with patch test score, significant at thresholds 8, 16 and 32 but not 4. No change with DPC sensitization was found in the number of TCRs above 1 in 1000 frequency, and no evidence of global repertoire structure alterations was found. All patients had alopecia, a presumed autoimmune disease, so their immune response might differ from that of healthy individuals. Compared with pre-sensitization or healthy control sets, expanded TCRs formed significantly more large CDR3 similarity clusters, which is consistent with antigen-driven responses.

This clonotype was counted a few times. Its recognized antigen is unknown. Qualities for individual bases were not recorded, and no much larger clone is one base off. The time point label corresponds to: pre-sensitization, week 0. This specimen's treatment or condition label, per the study, means: therapeutic diphenylcyclopropenone sensitization with weekly scalp DPC. At each patch-test visit, blood was drawn before the patch test was applied. Patients were eligible if aged 18 to 70, diagnosed with alopecia and judged suitable for DPC therapy, and pregnant patients were excluded. Total RNA was extracted from unfractionated whole blood that had been collected in Tempus Blood RNA tubes. The library was made by RACE. Sequencing instrument: NextSeq 500. Library preparation attached unique molecular identifiers to individual cDNA molecules for quantitative, reproducible TCR counting. For every blood RNA sample, sequencing covered both the TCR alpha and TCR beta chains. Processing in the source paper ran as follows. Samples had a median of roughly 91,000 TCRs, with a range from about 23,224 to 700,000. The Decombinator software suite was used to annotate the V, J and CDR3 of the TCR reads. Every sample was subsampled to the same number of TCRs (28,000) for the PS versus PT1 abundance plots. TCRs were defined as expanded if absent before sensitization and observed at least eight times at the 2-week time point. TCRdb reprocessed the public reads (quality trimming at Q25 with fastp, clone calling with MiXCR) and kept in-frame beta chains. Every distinct CDR3 protein forms one entry, paired with its most common genes and DNA. TCRdb's processing, not the authors', yielded these V and J calls. The sample records about 250,000 distinct CDR3 sequences, over 7.5% of which are singletons. The biggest ten clones account for more than 1% of the sample.

The receptor comes from a man aged 18 to 30 with alopecia areata. Some clones in this sample may be carry-over from other donors' samples. Source: whole blood, taken in connection with sensitization to the hapten diphenylcyclopropenone (DPC).

The DNA sequence is given as TGTGCCAGCGGAGGACAGGGGGCCCTTGGGAGAAACACCGGGGAGCTGTTTTTT. It codes for CASGGQGALGRNTGELFF. This receptor chain uses TRBV28 and TRBJ2-2; 11 middle bases align to TRBD1. Counted from cysteine to phenylalanine, this CDR3 has 18 amino acids. The DNA shown is the 54-base CDR3, in frame from base 1. CDR1 and CDR2 are drawn from the germline V gene: MDHEN, SYDVKM. Trimming takes 8 bases off V and 2 bases off J; junction bases not matched to a gene: 13. The full variable domain, completed from the reference TRBV28 and TRBJ2-2 proteins outside the CDR3, reads DVKVTQSSRYLVKRTGEKVFLECVQDMDHENMFWYRQDPGLGLRLIYFSYDVKMKEKGDIPEGYSVSREKKERFSLILESASTNQTSMYLCASGGQGALGRNTGELFFGEGSRLTVL.